The 22 T cell receptor beta chains in this list originate from one sample, sequenced in a study of early T cells in non-severe SARS-CoV-2 infection. MiXCR, run by TCRdb on the 5' RACE reads, gives a single entry per CDR3 protein. The sample carries approximately 47,000 distinct CDR3 sequences, under 7.5% recorded once. The starting material was whole blood, obtained at baseline. These TCRs come from an adult who was a healthcare worker with PCR-confirmed SARS-CoV-2 infection or an uninfected control (not recorded which).

At least ten counts were recorded for this clonotype. The chain has TRBV5-1 and TRBJ2-3; D is unclear. CDR3 length equals 11 residues. Between the trimmed V and J ends, which lost 0 bases and 6 bases, there was a span of 2 bases. Germline lookup yields CDR1 SGHRS and CDR2 YFSETQ. In nucleotides, the CDR3 is TGCGCCAGCAGCTTGGAGGATACGCAGTATTTT. It codes for CASSLEDTQYF.

The DNA for the CDR3 is TGCGCCAGCAGTGACAGGGGATCTCGGTACAATGAGCAGTTCTTC. This encodes CASSDRGSRYNEQFF. The rearrangement uses TRBV10-1 and TRBJ2-1; D is possibly TRBD1 (6 bases). This CDR3 is built from 15 residues. In germline, CDR1 is WNHNN, CDR2 SYGVQD (reference sequence). The V end was cut by 3 bases, the J end by 4 bases, with 13 bases between.

This clonotype has just a few counts. The genes are TRBV7-8 and TRBJ2-3; the D gene is possibly TRBD2 (6 bases). The germline V gene has CDR1 SGHVS and CDR2 FQNEAQ. V was clipped by 1 base and J by 0 bases, with 14 bases between them. The CDR3 is made up of 17 amino acids. DNA for the CDR3: TGTGCCAGCAGCTTAGAGTTGCTAGCGAGCAGCACAGATACGCAGTATTTT. It translates to CASSLELLASSTDTQYF.

This clonotype was counted ten times or more. The chain links TRBV10-1 to TRBJ2-5; TRBD2 might be the D (6 bases). V shed 2 bases and J shed 5 bases, with 9 bases lying between them. The CDR3 is made up of 13 amino acids. Germline values: CDR1 WNHNN, CDR2 SYGVQD (reference sequence). The CDR3 loop is CASSEELAETQYF. The CDR3 nucleotides are TGCGCCAGCAGTGAGGAACTAGCCGAGACCCAGTACTTC.

There are a few counts of this clonotype. This rearrangement joins TRBV27 to TRBJ2-7, with a weak D call TRBD2 (7 bases). Germline assignment: CDR1 MNHEY and CDR2 SMNVEV (reference sequence). The length of the CDR3 is 14 residues. With 6 bases removed from V and 4 bases from J, the gap between germline ends came to 16 bases. This chain's CDR3 is CASSISGGPYEQYF. The CDR3 region has the DNA TGTGCCAGCAGCATCTCCGGGGGGCCGTACGAGCAGTACTTC.

The rearrangement links TRBV7-2 to TRBJ1-3, with TRBD1 as a possible D gene (5 bases). Trimming took 1 base from V and 4 from J, leaving 17 bases between them. The CDR3 is 17 residues long. Looked up from germline, CDR1 is SGHTA and CDR2 is FQGNSA. DNA for the CDR3: TGTGCCAGCAGCTTAGGAGGGCAGGGATGGTTCGGAAACACCATATATTTT. Protein sequence: CASSLGGQGWFGNTIYF.

This clonotype has only a few counts. The chain recombines TRBV28 with TRBJ2-2; no firm D call. The V and J ends lost 6 bases and 5 bases respectively, with 10 bases between them. Germline CDR1 MDHEN, CDR2 SYDVKM. The CDR3 contains 13 residues. CDR3 residues: CASSGPPTGELFF. The CDR3 DNA reads as TGTGCCAGCAGCGGTCCCCCTACCGGGGAGCTGTTTTTT.

This chain uses TRBV6-5 with TRBJ1-6; D may be TRBD1 (6 bases). The V end was cut by 4 bases, the J end by 8 bases, with 12 bases between. Germline assignment: CDR1 MNHEY and CDR2 SVGAGI. This CDR3 is built from 14 residues. The CDR3 region is CASSWDTSHSPLHF. Here the CDR3 DNA reads TGTGCCAGCAGTTGGGACACATCCCATTCACCCCTCCACTTT.

The rearrangement joins TRBV7-2 to TRBJ2-3; the match to TRBD1 covers 12 bases. The length of the CDR3 is 16 residues. The V gene end was trimmed by 1 base and the J gene end by 4 bases; junction bases not matched to a gene: 3. The germline V gene encodes CDR1 SGHTA and CDR2 FQGNSA. The chain's CDR3 is CASSLGDRGLADTQYF. The CDR3 nucleotides read TGTGCCAGCAGCTTAGGGGACAGGGGGCTAGCAGATACGCAGTATTTT.

Only a few counts were recorded for this clonotype. This chain uses TRBV20-1 with TRBJ1-1; TRBD1 matches 7 bases. From germline, CDR1 is DFQATT and CDR2 SNEGSKA (reference sequence). The CDR3 covers 16 residues. V trimming: 3 bases; J trimming: 8 bases; junction bases outside the gene matches: 18. Here the CDR3 DNA reads TGCAGTGCTAGCAGACAGGGTGGCCAGGGCGGGTTAGAAGCTTTCTTT. This codes for CSASRQGGQGGLEAFF.

This clonotype has only a few counts. This chain connects TRBV7-9 to TRBJ1-1; no clear D. The length of the CDR3 is 13 residues. V lost 1 base and J 9 bases, leaving 12 bases between the germline ends. Germline V lookup: CDR1 SEHNR, CDR2 FQNEAQ (reference sequence). The CDR3 region is CASSLEIGSQAFF. CDR3 nucleotide sequence: TGTGCCAGCAGCTTAGAGATCGGGAGCCAAGCTTTCTTT. Variable domain in full (rest from reference TRBV7-9 and TRBJ1-1): DTGVSQNPRHKITKRGQNVTFRCDPISEHNRLYWYRQTLGQGPEFLTYFQNEAQLEKSRLLSDRFSAERPKGSFSTLEIQRTEQGDSAMYLCASSLEIGSQAFFGQGTRLTVV.

This clonotype was detected ten times or more. This chain links TRBV9 with TRBJ2-1; D is unclear. Trimming took 4 bases from V and 8 from J, leaving 25 bases between them. This CDR3 is built from 17 residues. Germline CDR1 SGDLS, CDR2 YYNGEE. CDR3 DNA: TGTGCCAGCAGCCCCACGTCCGGGTTCCCCCACCGGGATGAGCAGTTCTTC. It codes for CASSPTSGFPHRDEQFF.

This clonotype was detected ten times or more. The chain links TRBV20-1 to TRBJ1-6; D call uncertain. Germline lookup yields CDR1 DFQATT and CDR2 SNEGSKA (reference sequence). V lost 0 bases and J 0 bases, leaving 9 bases between the germline ends. CDR3 length equals 16 residues. CDR3 DNA sequence: TGCAGTGCTAGAGACAGTGTTAGCTCCTATAATTCACCCCTCCACTTT. This translates into CSARDSVSSYNSPLHF.

This clonotype occurred many times. The chain has TRBV18 and TRBJ2-1; the D is unclear. Germline V CDR1 and CDR2: KGHSH, LQKENI. This CDR3 is built from 14 residues. Trimming removed 7 bases at V and 0 bases at J, with 10 bases between. The CDR3 DNA reads TGTGCCAGCTTCGAAGACCTCTCCTACAATGAGCAGTTCTTC. Translated, it gives CASFEDLSYNEQFF.

This clonotype was observed at least ten times. The chain carries TRBV7-8 and TRBJ2-3; 7 nucleotides agree with TRBD2. This CDR3 has 15 amino acids. V lost 7 bases, J lost 4 bases, and 11 bases stayed unmatched. CDR1 SGHVS and CDR2 FQNEAQ come from the germline V gene. CDR3: CASTPPAGVADTQYF. CDR3 DNA sequence: TGTGCCAGCACCCCCCCGGCGGGAGTCGCAGATACGCAGTATTTT.

CDR3 DNA: TGCAGCGGGGGCGGCGGGAGCTCCTACGAGCAGTACTTC. Residues: CSGGGGSSYEQYF. This sequence joins TRBV29-1 and TRBJ2-7; 7 positions match TRBD2. Germline V CDR1 and CDR2: SQVTM, ANQGSEA. CDR3 length: 13 amino acids. Unmatched junction bases numbered 6, after V lost 7 bases and J lost 0 bases.

The genes are TRBV11-2 and TRBJ1-1; D ambiguous. Trimming removed 2 bases from V and 2 bases from J, with 12 bases in between. From germline, CDR1 is SGHAT and CDR2 FQNNGV. This CDR3 spans 15 amino acids. CDR3 in amino acids: CASSLSRTTNTEAFF. The CDR3, as DNA: TGTGCCAGCAGCTTATCGAGGACGACAAACACTGAAGCTTTCTTT.

The chain couples TRBV7-8 to TRBJ1-1; D unresolved. Germline-derived CDR1 and CDR2 are SGHVS and FQNEAQ. This CDR3 has 16 amino acids. The V end lost 1 base, the J end lost 1 base, and 13 bases lay between the germline ends. CDR3 coding DNA: TGTGCCAGCAGCTTAGAACGCAGCCAAAAGAACACTGAAGCTTTCTTT. Amino acids: CASSLERSQKNTEAFF.

This clonotype was observed a few times. The chain couples TRBV20-1 to TRBJ2-3; D remains unclear. CDR1 is DFQATT, CDR2 SNEGSKA, per germline (reference sequence). V was pared by 0 bases and J by 2 bases, with 15 bases between. The CDR3 has 16 amino acids. The chain's CDR3 is CSARDLLGSTTDTQYF. In nucleotides, the CDR3 is TGCAGTGCTAGAGATCTCCTGGGCAGCACCACAGATACGCAGTATTTT.

Many counts were recorded for this clonotype. The chain employs TRBV11-3 and TRBJ2-1, with 8 bases that match TRBD1. V shed 5 bases, J shed 12 bases, and the junction held 6 bases outside the gene matches. Germline CDR1 SGHNT, CDR2 YENEEA. The CDR3 loop spans 12 amino acids. CDR3 sequence reads: CASSNGQGPQFF. DNA for the CDR3: TGTGCCAGCAGCAACGGACAGGGACCGCAGTTCTTC.

The chain has TRBV7-7 and TRBJ2-7; D may be TRBD2 (6 bases). The CDR3 has 13 amino acids. V gave up 2 bases and J gave up 6 bases, with 11 bases separating them. Germline V gives CDR1 SSHAT, CDR2 FNYEAQ (reference sequence). DNA for the CDR3: TGTGCCAGCAGCTTACGCCTGGAGGGCGAGCAGTACTTC. Encoded protein: CASSLRLEGEQYF.

This clonotype was picked up a small number of times. This chain joins TRBV29-1 and TRBJ2-7; perhaps TRBD1 as D (6 bases). The CDR3 spans 12 residues. The V end lost 4 bases, the J end lost 7 bases, and 14 bases lay between the germline ends. Germline CDR1 SQVTM, CDR2 ANQGSEA. The CDR3 DNA follows: TGCAGCGTTGTGGGGGCGACGAGGGAGCAGTACTTC. Amino acids: CSVVGATREQYF.